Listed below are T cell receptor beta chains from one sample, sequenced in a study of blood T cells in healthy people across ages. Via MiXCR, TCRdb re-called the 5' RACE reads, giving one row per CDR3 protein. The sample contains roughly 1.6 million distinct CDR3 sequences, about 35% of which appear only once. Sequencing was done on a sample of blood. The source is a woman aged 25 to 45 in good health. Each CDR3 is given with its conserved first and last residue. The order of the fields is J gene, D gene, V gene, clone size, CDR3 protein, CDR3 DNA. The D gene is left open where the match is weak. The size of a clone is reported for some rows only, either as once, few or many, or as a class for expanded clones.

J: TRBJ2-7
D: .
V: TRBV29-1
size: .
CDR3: CSGRTEAYEQYF
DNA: TGCAGCGGTCGGACAGAAGCCTACGAGCAGTACTTC

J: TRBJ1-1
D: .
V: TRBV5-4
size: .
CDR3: CASSPKRQASGDTEAFF
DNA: TGTGCCAGCAGCCCCAAAAGACAGGCCTCTGGGGATACTGAAGCTTTCTTT

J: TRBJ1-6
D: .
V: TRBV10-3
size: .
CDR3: CAISVTENNSPLHF
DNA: TGTGCCATCAGTGTCACGGAAAATAATTCACCCCTCCACTTT

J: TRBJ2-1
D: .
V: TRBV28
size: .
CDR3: CASSSNDPLQGNEQFF
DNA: TGTGCCAGCAGTTCAAACGACCCCTTACAGGGAAATGAGCAGTTCTTC

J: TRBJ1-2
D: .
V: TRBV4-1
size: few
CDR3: CASSQDPQPDYGYTF
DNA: TGCGCCAGCAGCCAAGATCCACAGCCCGATTATGGCTACACCTTC

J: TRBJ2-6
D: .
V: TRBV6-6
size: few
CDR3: CASSSHGSGANVLTF
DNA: TGTGCCAGCAGTTCCCACGGGTCTGGGGCCAACGTCCTGACTTTC

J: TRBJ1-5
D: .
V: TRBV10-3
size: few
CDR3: CAITGDFYQPQHF
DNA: TGTGCCATCACGGGAGACTTCTATCAGCCCCAGCATTTT

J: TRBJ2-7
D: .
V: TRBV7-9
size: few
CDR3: CASSPPGTHYEQYF
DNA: TGTGCCAGCAGCCCCCCCGGGACCCACTACGAGCAGTACTTC

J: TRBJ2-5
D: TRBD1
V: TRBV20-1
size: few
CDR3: CSASRRDRGPGQETQYF
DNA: TGCAGTGCTAGCCGCCGGGACAGGGGGCCGGGACAAGAGACCCAGTACTTC

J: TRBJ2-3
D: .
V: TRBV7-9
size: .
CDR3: CASSPDSNTQYF
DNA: TGTGCCAGCAGTCCGGACTCAAATACGCAGTATTTT

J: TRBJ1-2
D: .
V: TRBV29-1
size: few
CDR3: CSGWDGRDYGYTF
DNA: TGCAGCGGATGGGATGGGCGGGACTATGGCTACACCTTC

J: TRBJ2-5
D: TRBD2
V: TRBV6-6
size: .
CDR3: CASSYSSGIGETQYF
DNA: TGTGCCAGCAGTTACTCAAGCGGGATTGGAGAGACCCAGTACTTC

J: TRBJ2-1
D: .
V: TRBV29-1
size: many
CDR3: CSVVGKIVQFF
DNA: TGCAGCGTTGTGGGAAAGATAGTGCAGTTCTTC

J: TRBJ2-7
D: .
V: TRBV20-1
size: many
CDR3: CSASTRDSSYEQYF
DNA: TGCAGTGCTAGTACCAGGGACTCATCCTACGAGCAGTACTTC

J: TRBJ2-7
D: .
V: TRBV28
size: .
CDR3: CASSHEDEQYF
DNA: TGTGCCAGCAGTCACGAGGACGAGCAGTACTTC

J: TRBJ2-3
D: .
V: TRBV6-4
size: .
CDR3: CASSEVPFTDTQYF
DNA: TGTGCCAGCAGTGAGGTGCCCTTTACGGATACGCAGTATTTT

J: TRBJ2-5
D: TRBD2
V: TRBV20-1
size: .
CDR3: CSARDPSHGASGNNEQYF
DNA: TGCAGTGCTAGAGATCCTTCCCACGGGGCTAGCGGGAACAATGAGCAGTACTTC

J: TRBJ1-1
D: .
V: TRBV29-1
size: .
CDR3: CSVPRGGTNTEAFF
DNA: TGCAGCGTTCCCCGTGGGGGTACGAACACTGAAGCTTTCTTT

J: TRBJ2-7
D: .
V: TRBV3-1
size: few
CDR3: CASSPRARRTEEQYF
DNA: TGTGCCAGCAGCCCGAGAGCGCGGCGAACAGAGGAGCAGTACTTC

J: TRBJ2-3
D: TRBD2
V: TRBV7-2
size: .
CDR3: CASSSGSGTRATDTQYF
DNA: TGTGCCAGCAGCTCAGGATCGGGGACTAGAGCGACAGATACGCAGTATTTT

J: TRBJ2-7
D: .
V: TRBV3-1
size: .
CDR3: CASSQQGRDEQYF
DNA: TGTGCCAGCAGCCAACAGGGGCGGGACGAGCAGTACTTC

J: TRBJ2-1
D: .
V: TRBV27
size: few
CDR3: CASSTRDSHTYNEQFF
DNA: TGTGCCAGCAGTACCCGGGACTCACATACCTACAATGAGCAGTTCTTC

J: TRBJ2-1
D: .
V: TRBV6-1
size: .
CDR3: CASSEWGVYNEQFF
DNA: TGTGCCAGCAGTGAATGGGGGGTATACAATGAGCAGTTCTTC

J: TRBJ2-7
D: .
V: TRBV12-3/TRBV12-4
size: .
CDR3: CASSGRTIYGQYF
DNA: TGTGCCAGCAGCGGACGGACTATCTACGGGCAGTACTTC

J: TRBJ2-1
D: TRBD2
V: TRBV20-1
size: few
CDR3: CSAKRGLAGKYEQFF
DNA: TGCAGTGCCAAGAGGGGACTAGCGGGAAAGTACGAGCAGTTCTTC

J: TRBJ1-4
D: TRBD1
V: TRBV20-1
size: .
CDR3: CSARDRGEKLFF
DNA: TGCAGTGCTAGGGACAGGGGCGAAAAACTGTTTTTT

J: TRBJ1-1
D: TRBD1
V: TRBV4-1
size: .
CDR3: CASSHLSDRSGAFF
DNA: TGCGCCAGCAGCCACCTCTCGGACAGGTCAGGAGCTTTCTTT

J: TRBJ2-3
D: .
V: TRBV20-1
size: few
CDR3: CSALLGGGTDTQYF
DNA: TGCAGTGCTCTCCTGGGGGGTGGCACAGATACGCAGTATTTT

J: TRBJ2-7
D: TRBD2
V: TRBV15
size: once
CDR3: CATSRGTSGGAFYEQYF
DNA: TGTGCCACCAGCAGAGGTACTAGCGGGGGAGCCTTCTACGAGCAGTACTTC

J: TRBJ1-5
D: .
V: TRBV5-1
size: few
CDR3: CASSSGQPGQPQHF
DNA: TGCGCCAGCAGCTCCGGACAGCCGGGGCAGCCCCAGCATTTT

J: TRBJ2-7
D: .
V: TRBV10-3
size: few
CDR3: CAISENKRTLSYEQYF
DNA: TGTGCCATCAGTGAGAATAAGCGGACCCTCTCCTACGAGCAGTACTTC

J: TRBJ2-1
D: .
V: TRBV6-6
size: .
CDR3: CASSSNYGSSYNEQFF
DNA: TGTGCCAGCAGTTCCAATTACGGGAGCTCCTACAATGAGCAGTTCTTC

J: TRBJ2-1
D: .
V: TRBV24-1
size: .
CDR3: CATSDSTWDGNNEQFF
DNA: TGTGCCACCAGTGACTCCACCTGGGACGGGAACAATGAGCAGTTCTTC

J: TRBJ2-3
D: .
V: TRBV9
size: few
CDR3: CASSVVGTGTDTQYF
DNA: TGTGCCAGCAGCGTAGTCGGCACAGGGACAGATACGCAGTATTTT

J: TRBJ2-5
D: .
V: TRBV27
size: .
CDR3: CASSSPLGETQYF
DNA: TGTGCCAGCAGTTCCCCCCTCGGAGAGACCCAGTACTTC

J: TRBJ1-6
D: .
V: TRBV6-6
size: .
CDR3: CASSAEGPNSPLHF
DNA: TGTGCCAGCAGCGCGGAGGGGCCCAATTCACCCCTCCACTTT

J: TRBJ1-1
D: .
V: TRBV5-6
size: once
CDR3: CASSLGGARTKTEAFF
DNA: TGTGCCAGCAGCTTGGGGGGGGCCCGGACAAAAACTGAAGCTTTCTTT

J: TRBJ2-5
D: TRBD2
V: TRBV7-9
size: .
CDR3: CTSSSSGGKETQYF
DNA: TGTACCAGCAGCTCCTCGGGGGGGAAAGAGACCCAGTACTTC

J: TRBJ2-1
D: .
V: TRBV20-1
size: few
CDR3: CSAARVELAYNEQFF
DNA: TGCAGTGCTGCAAGGGTAGAGCTGGCCTACAATGAGCAGTTCTTC

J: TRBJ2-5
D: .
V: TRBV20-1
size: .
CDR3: CGARDPTVIQETQYF
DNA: TGCGGTGCTAGAGATCCGACCGTTATCCAAGAGACCCAGTACTTC

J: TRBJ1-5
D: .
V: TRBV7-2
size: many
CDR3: CASSLRQGNQPQHF
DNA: TGTGCCAGCAGCTTAAGGCAGGGTAATCAGCCCCAGCATTTT

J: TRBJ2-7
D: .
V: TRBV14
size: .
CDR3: CASSQDFGGSGNEQYF
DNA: TGTGCCAGCAGCCAAGATTTCGGGGGCTCGGGCAATGAGCAGTACTTC

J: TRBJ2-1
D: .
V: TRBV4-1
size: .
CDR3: CASSQLVGTYNEQFF
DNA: TGCGCCAGCAGCCAGCTAGTCGGGACCTACAATGAGCAGTTCTTC

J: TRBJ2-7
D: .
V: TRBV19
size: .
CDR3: CASSIWGNEQYF
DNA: TGTGCCAGTAGTATTTGGGGCAATGAGCAGTACTTC

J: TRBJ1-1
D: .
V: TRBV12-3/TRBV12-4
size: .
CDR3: CARAEAFF
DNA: TGTGCCCGAGCTGAAGCTTTCTTT

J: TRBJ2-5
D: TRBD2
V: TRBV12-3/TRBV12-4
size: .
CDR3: CASSPPGSGRAGQTQYF
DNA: TGTGCCAGCAGCCCCCCCGGTAGCGGGAGGGCCGGTCAGACCCAGTACTTC

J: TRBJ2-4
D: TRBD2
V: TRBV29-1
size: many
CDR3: CSVASMGGSMGNIQYF
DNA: TGCAGCGTTGCCTCCATGGGGGGGTCTATGGGCAACATTCAGTACTTC

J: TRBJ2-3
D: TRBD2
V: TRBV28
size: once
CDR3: CASSATSGRMTDTQYF
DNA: TGTGCCAGCAGTGCGACTAGCGGGAGGATGACAGATACGCAGTATTTT

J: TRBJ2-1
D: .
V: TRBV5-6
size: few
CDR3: CASSLSSGVRTAYNEQFF
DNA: TGCGCCAGCAGCTTGTCAAGCGGGGTGCGGACAGCTTACAATGAGCAGTTCTTC

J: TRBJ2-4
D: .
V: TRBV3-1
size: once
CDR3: CACSQAGQKNIQYF
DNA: TGTGCCTGCAGCCAAGCGGGACAGAAAAACATTCAGTACTTC